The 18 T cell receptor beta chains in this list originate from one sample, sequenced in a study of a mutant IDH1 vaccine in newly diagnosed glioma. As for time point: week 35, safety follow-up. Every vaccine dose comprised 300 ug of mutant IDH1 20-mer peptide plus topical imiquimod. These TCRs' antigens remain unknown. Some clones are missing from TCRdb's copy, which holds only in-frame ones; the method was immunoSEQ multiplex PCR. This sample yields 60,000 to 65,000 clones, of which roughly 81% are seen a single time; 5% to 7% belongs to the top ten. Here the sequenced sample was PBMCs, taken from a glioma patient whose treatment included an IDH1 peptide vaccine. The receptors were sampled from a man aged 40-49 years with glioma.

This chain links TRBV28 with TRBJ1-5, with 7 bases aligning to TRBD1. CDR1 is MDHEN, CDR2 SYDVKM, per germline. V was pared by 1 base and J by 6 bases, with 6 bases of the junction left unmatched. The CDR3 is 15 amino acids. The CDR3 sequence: CASSLYRGGFQPQHF. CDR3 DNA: TGTGCCAGCAGTTTATACAGGGGAGGATTTCAGCCCCAGCATTTT.

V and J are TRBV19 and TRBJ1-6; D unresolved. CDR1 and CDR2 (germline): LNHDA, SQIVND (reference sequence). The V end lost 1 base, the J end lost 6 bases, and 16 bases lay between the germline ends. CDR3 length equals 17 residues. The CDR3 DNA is TGTGCCAGTAGTATAGGAGAAACGGGAGTCTCTAATTCACCCCTCCACTTT. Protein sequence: CASSIGETGVSNSPLHF.

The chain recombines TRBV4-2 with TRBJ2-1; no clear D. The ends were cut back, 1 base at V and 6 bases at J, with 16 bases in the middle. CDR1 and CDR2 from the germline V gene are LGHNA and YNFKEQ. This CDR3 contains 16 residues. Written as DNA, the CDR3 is TGTGCCAGCAGCCAAGGCGGCTCCCTCGGAATCAATGAGCAGTTCTTC. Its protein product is CASSQGGSLGINEQFF.

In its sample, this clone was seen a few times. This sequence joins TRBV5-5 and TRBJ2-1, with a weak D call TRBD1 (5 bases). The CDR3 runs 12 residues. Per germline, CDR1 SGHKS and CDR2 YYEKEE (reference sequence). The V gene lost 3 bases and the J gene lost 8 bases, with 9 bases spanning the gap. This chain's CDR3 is CASSYQGDEQFF. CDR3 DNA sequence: TGTGCCAGCAGCTACCAGGGCGATGAGCAGTTCTTC.

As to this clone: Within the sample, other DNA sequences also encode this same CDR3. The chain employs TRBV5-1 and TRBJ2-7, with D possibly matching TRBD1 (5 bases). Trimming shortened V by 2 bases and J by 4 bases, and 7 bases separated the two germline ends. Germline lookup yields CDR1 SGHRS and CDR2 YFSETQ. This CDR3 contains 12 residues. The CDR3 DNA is TGCGCCAGCAGCTTTCAGGGTTACGAGCAGTACTTC. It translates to CASSFQGYEQYF.

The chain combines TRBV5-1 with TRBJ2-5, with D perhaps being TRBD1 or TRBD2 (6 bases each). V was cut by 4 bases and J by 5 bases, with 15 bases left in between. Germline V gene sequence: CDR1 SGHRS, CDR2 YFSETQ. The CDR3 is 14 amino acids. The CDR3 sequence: CASSHGVGGETQYF. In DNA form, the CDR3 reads TGCGCCAGCAGCCATGGTGTCGGGGGCGAGACCCAGTACTTC.

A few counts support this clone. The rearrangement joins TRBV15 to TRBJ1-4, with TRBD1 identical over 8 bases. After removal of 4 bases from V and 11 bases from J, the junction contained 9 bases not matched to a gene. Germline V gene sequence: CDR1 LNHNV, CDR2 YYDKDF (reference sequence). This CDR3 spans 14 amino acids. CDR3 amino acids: CATSNGTGLRKLFF. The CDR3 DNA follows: TGTGCCACCAGCAACGGGACAGGTCTGAGGAAACTGTTTTTT.

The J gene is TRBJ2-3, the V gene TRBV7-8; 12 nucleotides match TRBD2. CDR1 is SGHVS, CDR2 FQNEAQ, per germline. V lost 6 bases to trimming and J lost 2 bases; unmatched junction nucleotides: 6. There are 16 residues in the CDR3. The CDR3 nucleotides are TGTGCCAGCAGGGGAGGACTAGCGGGGCACACAGATACGCAGTATTTT. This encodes CASRGGLAGHTDTQYF.

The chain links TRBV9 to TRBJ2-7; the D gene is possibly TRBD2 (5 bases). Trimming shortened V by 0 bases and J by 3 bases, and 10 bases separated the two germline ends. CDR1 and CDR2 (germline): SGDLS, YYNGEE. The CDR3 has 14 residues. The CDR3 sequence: CASSVGLSGYEQYF. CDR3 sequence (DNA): TGTGCCAGCAGCGTAGGACTATCGGGCTACGAGCAGTACTTC.

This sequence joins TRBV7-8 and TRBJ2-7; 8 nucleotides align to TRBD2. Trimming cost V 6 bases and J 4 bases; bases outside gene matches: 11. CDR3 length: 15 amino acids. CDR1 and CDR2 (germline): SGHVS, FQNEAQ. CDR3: CASSPRAGVGYEQYF. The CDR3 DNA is TGTGCCAGCAGTCCACGAGCGGGAGTGGGATACGAGCAGTACTTC.

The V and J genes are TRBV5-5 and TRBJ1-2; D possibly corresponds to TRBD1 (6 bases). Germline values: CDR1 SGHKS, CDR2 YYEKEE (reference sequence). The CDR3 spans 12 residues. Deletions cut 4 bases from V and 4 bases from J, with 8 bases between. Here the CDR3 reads CASSPQGYGYTF. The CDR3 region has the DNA TGTGCCAGCAGCCCACAGGGCTATGGCTACACCTTC.

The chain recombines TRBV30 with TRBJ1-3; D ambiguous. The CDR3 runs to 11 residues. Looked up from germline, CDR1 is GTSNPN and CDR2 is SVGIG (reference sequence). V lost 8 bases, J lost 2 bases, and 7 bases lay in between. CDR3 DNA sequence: TGTGCCAGGACGGCTGGAAACACCATATATTTT. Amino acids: CARTAGNTIYF.

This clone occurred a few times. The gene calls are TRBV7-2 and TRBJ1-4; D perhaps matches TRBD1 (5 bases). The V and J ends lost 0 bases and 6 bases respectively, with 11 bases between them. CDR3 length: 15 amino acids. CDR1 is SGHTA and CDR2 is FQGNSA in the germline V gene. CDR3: CASSLASRADEKLFF. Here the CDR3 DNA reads TGTGCCAGCAGCTTAGCATCCAGGGCTGATGAAAAACTGTTTTTT.

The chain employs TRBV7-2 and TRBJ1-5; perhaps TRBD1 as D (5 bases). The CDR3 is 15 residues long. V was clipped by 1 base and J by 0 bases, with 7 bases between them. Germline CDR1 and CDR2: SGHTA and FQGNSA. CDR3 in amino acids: CASSLGQLSNQPQHF. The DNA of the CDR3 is TGTGCCAGCAGCTTAGGACAGCTTAGCAATCAGCCCCAGCATTTT.

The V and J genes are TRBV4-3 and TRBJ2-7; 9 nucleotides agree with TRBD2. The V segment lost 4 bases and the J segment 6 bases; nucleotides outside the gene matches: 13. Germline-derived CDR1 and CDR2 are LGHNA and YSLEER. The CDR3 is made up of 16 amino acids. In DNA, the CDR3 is TGCGCCAGCAGCCTAATTGCGGGAGGGCCGGCAGGCGAGCAGTACTTC. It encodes CASSLIAGGPAGEQYF.

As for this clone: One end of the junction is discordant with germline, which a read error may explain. CDR3 DNA: TGCGCCAGCAGCTTGAGTTTGGCAGGGCCCAATAACATCGGGGAGCTGTTTTTT. Protein sequence: CASSLSLAGPNNIGELFF. This rearrangement joins TRBV5-1 to TRBJ2-2; TRBD1 is a possible D gene (5 bases). The CDR3 loop spans 18 amino acids. CDR1 and CDR2 from the germline V gene are SGHRS and YFSETQ.

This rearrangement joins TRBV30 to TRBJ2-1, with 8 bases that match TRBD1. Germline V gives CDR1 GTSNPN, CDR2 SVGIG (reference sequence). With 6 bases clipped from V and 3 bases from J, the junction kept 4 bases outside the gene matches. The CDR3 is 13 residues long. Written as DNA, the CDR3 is TGTGCCTGTTCAGGGGGCCACTACAATGAGCAGTTCTTC. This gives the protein CACSGGHYNEQFF. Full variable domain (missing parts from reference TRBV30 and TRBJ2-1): SQTIHQWPATLVQPVGSPLSLECTVEGTSNPNLYWYRQAAGRGLQLLFYSVGIGQISSEVPQNLSASRPQDRQFILSSKKLLLSDSGFYLCACSGGHYNEQFFGPGTRLTVL.

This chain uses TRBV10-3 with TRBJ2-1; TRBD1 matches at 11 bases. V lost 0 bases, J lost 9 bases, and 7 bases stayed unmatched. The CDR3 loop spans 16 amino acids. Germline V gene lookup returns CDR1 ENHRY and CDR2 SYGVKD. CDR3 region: CAISESRGQGVIEQFF. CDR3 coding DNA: TGTGCCATCAGTGAGTCTCGGGGACAGGGGGTCATTGAGCAGTTCTTC.